The 22 T cell receptor beta chains below were found in one sample sequenced in a study of PD-L1 blockade in urothelial cancer. Assay: immunoSEQ multiplex PCR; the TCRdb copy retains only in-frame clones and omits some. The data hold about 87,000 clones, with 84% observed a single time. Documented time point: pretreatment peripheral blood. The sequenced sample was PBMCs, obtained around atezolizumab (anti-PD-L1) treatment. These receptors were taken from a man aged 55-75 years with urothelial cancer.

This chain uses TRBV7-2 with TRBJ2-5; TRBD2 matches at 10 bases. This CDR3 contains 16 residues. J was trimmed by 7 bases and V by 1 base; bases with no gene match: 9. Germline loops: CDR1 SGHTA, CDR2 FQGNSA. The CDR3 sequence: CASSLEPSGGTGTQYF. DNA of the CDR3: TGTGCCAGCAGCTTAGAGCCTAGCGGGGGTACGGGGACCCAGTACTTC.

The chain has TRBV11-2 and TRBJ1-3; no clear D. Germline V gene data show CDR1 as SGHAT and CDR2 as FQNNGV. The CDR3 length is 14 residues. Trimming cost V 3 bases and J 0 bases, with 6 bases left between them. The CDR3 sequence is CASSLADSGNTIYF. As DNA, the CDR3 is TGTGCCAGCAGCTTGGCTGACTCTGGAAACACCATATATTTT.

J is TRBJ2-3 and V is TRBV10-1, with 8 bases lining up with TRBD2. The junction had 5 bases not matched to a gene; V was cut back by 6 bases and J by 6 bases. Per germline, CDR1 WNHNN and CDR2 SYGVQD (reference sequence). This CDR3 is built from 13 residues. CDR3 residues: CASSRGGRDTQYF. The CDR3 DNA sequence: TGCGCCAGCAGCCGGGGGGGCCGTGATACGCAGTATTTT.

The V gene is TRBV10-1, the J gene TRBJ2-1; TRBD2 matches 8 bases. Trimming removed 3 bases from V and 8 bases from J; junction bases left unmatched: 3. Looked up from germline, CDR1 is WNHNN and CDR2 is SYGVQD (reference sequence). CDR3 length: 13 amino acids. CDR3 sequence reads: CASSDSGRDEQFF. The CDR3 nucleotides are TGCGCCAGCAGTGACAGCGGGAGAGATGAGCAGTTCTTC.

The gene calls are TRBV2 and TRBJ2-7; weak D call: TRBD1 (6 bases). This CDR3 comprises 14 residues. V lost 6 bases and J 3 bases, leaving 15 bases between the germline ends. Germline V CDR1 and CDR2: SNHLY, FYNNEI. This CDR3 is CASRGGQIIYEQYF. CDR3 nucleotides: TGTGCCAGCAGGGGTGGACAGATAATCTACGAGCAGTACTTC.

This chain uses TRBV4-1 with TRBJ2-3; TRBD2 matches at 10 bases. V shed 4 bases, J shed 2 bases, and the junction held 15 bases outside the gene matches. The CDR3 spans 19 residues. Per the germline V gene, CDR1 is MGHRA and CDR2 is YSYEKL. CDR3 loop: CASSLFPSGGRSDTDTQYF. For the CDR3, the DNA is TGCGCCAGCAGCCTGTTCCCTAGCGGGGGACGGAGTGACACAGATACGCAGTATTTT.

This clone was counted a few times. This chain joins TRBV5-1 and TRBJ2-5, with D perhaps matching TRBD2 (6 bases). The V end lost 0 bases, the J end lost 3 bases, and 6 bases lay between the germline ends. The CDR3 spans 13 residues. Per germline, CDR1 SGHRS and CDR2 YFSETQ. This CDR3 reads CASSLGTKETQYF. The DNA of the CDR3 is TGCGCCAGCAGCTTGGGGACTAAAGAGACCCAGTACTTC.

The chain uses TRBV9 and TRBJ1-2, with 9 nucleotides matching TRBD1. Germline-derived CDR1 and CDR2 are SGDLS and YYNGEE. The CDR3 runs to 14 residues. The V and J ends lost 3 bases and 4 bases, in that order; junction bases with no gene match: 4. CDR3 nucleotide sequence: TGTGCCAGCAGCGAAAGACAGGGGGTCTATGGCTACACCTTC. It encodes CASSERQGVYGYTF.

The rearrangement links TRBV7-2 to TRBJ1-2; D possibly corresponds to TRBD1 (5 bases). The CDR3 contains 15 residues. The V end was cut by 5 bases, the J end by 2 bases, with 15 bases between. Germline loops: CDR1 SGHTA, CDR2 FQGNSA. The CDR3 DNA is TGTGCCAGCAGCGGCGGGGGGGGACCAAACTATGGCTACACCTTC. Protein sequence: CASSGGGGPNYGYTF.

By share, this clone ranks as medium-sized. The chain joins TRBV27 to TRBJ1-1; D perhaps matches TRBD1 (5 bases). The V gene lost 0 bases and the J gene lost 1 base, with 9 bases spanning the gap. The CDR3 is 15 residues long. Germline CDR1 and CDR2: MNHEY and SMNVEV (reference sequence). CDR3 coding DNA: TGTGCCAGCAGTTTATCGAATGGGGCGAACACTGAAGCTTTCTTT. Translating it yields CASSLSNGANTEAFF.

The chain employs TRBV15 and TRBJ1-1; D ambiguous. This CDR3 spans 15 amino acids. Germline CDR1 and CDR2: LNHNV and YYDKDF (reference sequence). V lost 0 bases, J lost 0 bases, and 8 bases lay in between. DNA for the CDR3: TGTGCCACCAGCAGAGATAATCAGGTGAACACTGAAGCTTTCTTT. Translated: CATSRDNQVNTEAFF.

This clone was recorded once. J is TRBJ2-7 and V is TRBV20-1, with 7 bases that match TRBD1. This CDR3 has 11 residues. V shed 6 bases, J shed 5 bases, and the junction held 4 bases outside the gene matches. Looked up from germline, CDR1 is DFQATT and CDR2 is SNEGSKA (reference sequence). DNA for the CDR3: TGCAGTGCGAACAGGGGAGACGAGCAGTACTTC. Translated, it gives CSANRGDEQYF.

The genes are TRBV10-2 and TRBJ2-5, with TRBD2 matching over 11 bases. The CDR3 has 12 amino acids. In germline, CDR1 is WSHSY, CDR2 SAAADI. This CDR3 is CASGRVQETQYF. The CDR3 region has the DNA TGCGCTAGCGGGAGGGTCCAAGAGACCCAGTACTTC.

The V and J genes are TRBV5-1 and TRBJ1-1; possibly TRBD1 for D (6 bases). Trimming took 0 bases from V and 6 from J, leaving 18 bases between them. CDR3 length: 16 amino acids. Germline V gene sequence: CDR1 SGHRS, CDR2 YFSETQ. CDR3 protein: CASSLGGGGQGAEAFF. In DNA, the CDR3 is TGCGCCAGCAGCTTGGGGGGTGGGGGCCAAGGCGCTGAAGCTTTCTTT. The whole variable domain, remainder taken from reference TRBV5-1 and TRBJ1-1, is KAGVTQTPRYLIKTRGQQVTLSCSPISGHRSVSWYQQTPGQGLQFLFEYFSETQRNKGNFPGRFSGRQFSNSRSEMNVSTLELGDSALYLCASSLGGGGQGAEAFFGQGTRLTVV.

V gene TRBV9 combines with J gene TRBJ2-7, with D hard to call. V was pared by 0 bases and J by 2 bases, with 9 bases between. The CDR3 consists of 14 residues. From germline, CDR1 is SGDLS and CDR2 YYNGEE. This CDR3 is CASSVAGSTYEQYF. The CDR3 bases are TGTGCCAGCAGCGTAGCTGGCTCAACCTACGAGCAGTACTTC.

This chain connects TRBV7-6 to TRBJ2-2, with D possibly TRBD1 on 5 matching bases. The V end was cut by 1 base, the J end by 1 base, with 13 bases between. This CDR3 is built from 17 residues. CDR1 is SGHVS, CDR2 FNYEAQ, per germline. The DNA for the CDR3 is TGTGCCAGCAGCTTAGGGGGCGTGGAGCTGAACACCGGGGAGCTGTTTTTT. Amino acid sequence: CASSLGGVELNTGELFF.

The chain couples TRBV5-1 to TRBJ1-1; tentatively, D is TRBD1 (5 bases). Trimming took 7 bases from V and 1 from J, leaving 14 bases between them. The germline CDR1 and CDR2 sequences are SGHRS and YFSETQ. The CDR3 is 14 residues long. CDR3 amino acids: CASYEGASNTEAFF. Here the CDR3 DNA reads TGCGCCAGCTATGAAGGGGCGTCGAACACTGAAGCTTTCTTT.

The rearrangement uses TRBV6-1 and TRBJ1-5; D is uncertain. V dropped 5 bases and J dropped 6 bases, with 17 bases sitting between them. The CDR3 contains 15 residues. Germline V CDR1 and CDR2: MNHNS, SASEGT. CDR3 nucleotide sequence: TGTGCCAGCAGTAAAGGCGTGGGAGTTACTCAGCCCCAGCATTTT. Its translation: CASSKGVGVTQPQHF.

This chain uses TRBV7-9 with TRBJ2-1; 9 positions agree with TRBD1. Trimming cost V 4 bases and J 1 base; bases outside gene matches: 2. The CDR3 is made up of 15 amino acids. CDR1 is SEHNR, CDR2 FQNEAQ, per germline (reference sequence). CDR3 residues: CASSSDRGSYNEQFF. The CDR3 nucleotides read TGTGCCAGCAGCTCGGACAGGGGTTCCTACAATGAGCAGTTCTTC.

The chain employs TRBV7-2 and TRBJ2-5, with D maybe TRBD1 (6 bases). Germline loops: CDR1 SGHTA, CDR2 FQGNSA. Trimming left V 1 base short and J 1 base short, with 7 bases between. This CDR3 contains 14 residues. Written as DNA, the CDR3 is TGTGCCAGCAGCTTAGGCAGGGGCCAAGAGACCCAGTACTTC. Translated: CASSLGRGQETQYF.

The rearrangement links TRBV5-6 to TRBJ2-7; 9 nucleotides line up with TRBD1. Germline-derived CDR1 and CDR2 are SGHDT and YYEEEE. The CDR3 extends over 14 amino acids. J lost 5 bases, V lost 4 bases, and 7 bases had no gene match. The CDR3 spells CASSTGQGRDEQYF. CDR3 nucleotides: TGTGCCAGCAGCACTGGACAGGGGAGGGACGAGCAGTACTTC.

V usage is TRBV19 and J usage is TRBJ2-3; TRBD2 matches 8 bases. Germline values: CDR1 LNHDA, CDR2 SQIVND (reference sequence). The ends lost 5 bases at V and 5 bases at J; junction bases unmatched: 15. This CDR3 is 17 amino acids long. The CDR3 DNA sequence: TGTGCCAGTAGTCCTAGTACTAGCGGCGCACGGAGAGATACGCAGTATTTT. Residues: CASSPSTSGARRDTQYF.